These 18 T cell receptor beta chains share one sample of origin, sequenced in a study of shared clonotypes between healthy human individuals. The data were produced by immunoSEQ multiplex PCR, yet TCRdb's version contains in-frame clones alone and is incomplete. The data hold hundreds of thousands of clones, with around 79% observed a single time. Sequencing was done on a sample of PBMCs. Receptors originate from a woman between 40 and 50 years old in good health. Some clones in this sample may be carry-over from other donors' samples.

The chain combines TRBV29-1 with TRBJ1-2, with 7 bases that match TRBD1. Looked up from germline, CDR1 is SQVTM and CDR2 is ANQGSEA. This CDR3 is 14 amino acids long. Trimming at V came to 3 bases and at J to 4 bases, leaving 8 bases not matched to a gene. The CDR3 reads CSVDQGGGGYGYTF. For the CDR3, the DNA is TGCAGCGTTGATCAAGGGGGCGGGGGCTATGGCTACACCTTC.

The chain employs TRBV27 and TRBJ2-3; 8 bases fit TRBD1. The CDR3 is made up of 14 amino acids. V lost 1 base, J lost 6 bases, and 3 bases stayed unmatched. Per the germline V gene, CDR1 is MNHEY and CDR2 is SMNVEV (reference sequence). This chain's CDR3 is CASSLYRGKDTQYF. The DNA for the CDR3 is TGTGCCAGCAGTTTATACAGGGGGAAGGATACGCAGTATTTT.

This clone was counted a single time. A much larger clonotype is one base distant, so this may be a read error. The gene calls are TRBV11-2 and TRBJ2-1, with D hard to call. Germline V lookup: CDR1 SGHAT, CDR2 FQNNGV. V was clipped by 5 bases and J by 5 bases, with 4 bases between them. The CDR3 loop spans 11 amino acids. The CDR3 DNA reads TGTGCCAGCAGCCGAAACAATGAGCAGTTCTTC. Encoded protein: CASSRNNEQFF.

The chain carries TRBV18 and TRBJ1-1, with D possibly being TRBD1 (5 bases). The V end was cut by 5 bases, the J end by 1 base, with 8 bases between. CDR1 is KGHSH, CDR2 LQKENI, per germline. This CDR3 region has 13 residues. The DNA of the CDR3 is TGTGCCAGCTCATTTGGGACGAACACTGAAGCTTTCTTT. Translation: CASSFGTNTEAFF.

This clone appeared once. The V and J genes are TRBV4-3 and TRBJ1-1, with a tentative D call TRBD1 (6 bases). The CDR3 covers 15 residues. Between the trimmed V and J ends, which lost 4 bases and 5 bases, there was a span of 17 bases. Germline V CDR1 and CDR2: LGHNA, YSLEER. CDR3 sequence reads: CASSPGAGVRTEAFF. The DNA for the CDR3 is TGCGCCAGCAGCCCAGGGGCGGGGGTTCGGACTGAAGCTTTCTTT.

The gene calls are TRBV30 and TRBJ1-5; no clear D gene. Looked up from germline, CDR1 is GTSNPN and CDR2 is SVGIG (reference sequence). The CDR3 length is 13 residues. Between the trimmed V and J ends, which lost 7 bases and 1 base, there was a span of 11 bases. The CDR3 protein is CASRGGSNQPQHF. Written as DNA, the CDR3 is TGTGCCTCCAGAGGTGGCAGCAATCAGCCCCAGCATTTT. The whole variable domain, filled in from reference TRBV30 and TRBJ1-5, reads SQTIHQWPATLVQPVGSPLSLECTVEGTSNPNLYWYRQAAGRGLQLLFYSVGIGQISSEVPQNLSASRPQDRQFILSSKKLLLSDSGFYLCASRGGSNQPQHFGDGTRLSIL.

V and J are TRBV10-3 and TRBJ1-3, with D tentatively TRBD1 (6 bases). Trimming pared 7 bases from V and 7 bases from J, leaving 14 bases between. The CDR3 length is 13 residues. CDR1 and CDR2 from the germline V gene are ENHRY and SYGVKD. The CDR3 here is CAITGQPENTIYF. In DNA, the CDR3 is TGTGCCATCACCGGACAGCCGGAGAACACCATATATTTT.

The chain carries TRBV6-1 and TRBJ2-3, with 14 nucleotides matching TRBD2. The CDR3 has 19 amino acids. The V and J ends lost 0 bases and 5 bases, in that order; junction bases with no gene match: 10. CDR1 is MNHNS and CDR2 is SASEGT in the germline V gene. The CDR3, as DNA: TGTGCCAGCAGTGAAGCCCGACAACCGGGACTAGCGGGAGAAGATACGCAGTATTTT. Its protein product is CASSEARQPGLAGEDTQYF.

This clone was found many times. The chain is built from TRBV6-6 and TRBJ2-7; no clear D. The germline V gene encodes CDR1 MNHNY and CDR2 SVGAGI (reference sequence). Trimming stripped 10 bases from V and 0 bases from J, with 19 bases between. The CDR3 is made up of 15 amino acids. CDR3 bases: TGTGCCACCAAGACCTCCCCGGCTAGCTCCTACGAGCAGTACTTC. This codes for CATKTSPASSYEQYF.

The V gene is TRBV29-1, the J gene TRBJ1-2, with TRBD1 matching over 10 bases. Germline V gene data show CDR1 as SQVTM and CDR2 as ANQGSEA. CDR3 length: 12 amino acids. Trimming removed 6 bases from V and 7 bases from J; junction bases left unmatched: 5. CDR3 in amino acids: CSVADRGLGYTF. The CDR3 DNA sequence: TGCAGCGTGGCCGACAGGGGGCTTGGCTACACCTTC.

The chain's CDR3 is CASSLRREPTGELFF. DNA for the CDR3: TGTGCCAGCAGCTTACGGCGGGAGCCCACCGGGGAGCTGTTTTTT. The rearrangement joins TRBV7-8 to TRBJ2-2; 7 positions agree with TRBD2. The CDR3 runs 15 residues. CDR1 and CDR2 from the germline V gene are SGHVS and FQNEAQ. V was pared by 2 bases and J by 4 bases, with 4 bases of the junction left unmatched. Full variable domain (missing parts from reference TRBV7-8 and TRBJ2-2): GAGVSQSPRYKVAKRGQDVALRCDPISGHVSLFWYQQALGQGPEFLTYFQNEAQLDKSGLPSDRFFAERPEGSVSTLKIQRTQQEDSAVYLCASSLRREPTGELFFGEGSRLTVL.

The rearrangement uses TRBV6-4 and TRBJ2-3; 7 nucleotides align to TRBD1. The CDR3 consists of 13 residues. The trim removed 6 bases at V and 1 base at J, leaving 1 base unmatched. Germline V gene data show CDR1 as MRHNA and CDR2 as SNTAGT. The CDR3 protein is CASRGTGTDTQYF. In nucleotides, the CDR3 is TGTGCCAGCAGGGGGACAGGCACAGATACGCAGTATTTT.

The chain employs TRBV25-1 and TRBJ2-2; 12 bases are shared with TRBD1. The germline gives CDR1 MGHDK, CDR2 SYGVNS. The CDR3 loop spans 15 amino acids. V lost 6 bases to trimming and J lost 6 bases; unmatched junction nucleotides: 5. CDR3 DNA: TGTGCCAGCAGGGGGACAGGGGGCGCTTCCGGGGAGCTGTTTTTT. This gives the protein CASRGTGGASGELFF.

The V gene is TRBV29-1, the J gene TRBJ1-2; 10 bases are a match to TRBD1. Germline assignment: CDR1 SQVTM and CDR2 ANQGSEA. V shed 6 bases, J shed 10 bases, and the junction held 8 bases outside the gene matches. This CDR3 is 12 amino acids long. CDR3 residues: CSVAPGQGIYTF. CDR3 bases: TGCAGCGTCGCACCGGGACAGGGGATCTACACCTTC.

This clone was recorded at least ten times. The chain links TRBV6-1 to TRBJ2-7; 11 nucleotides line up with TRBD1. J gave up 4 bases and V 7 bases, and 9 bases lay outside the gene matches. The CDR3 is made up of 15 amino acids. Germline CDR1 is MNHNS and CDR2 is SASEGT. The CDR3 DNA sequence: TGTGCCAGCAACCCGGACAGGGGGCGCGGGTACGAGCAGTACTTC. Translation: CASNPDRGRGYEQYF.

The chain couples TRBV9 to TRBJ2-1; 8 nucleotides match TRBD1. The CDR3 is made up of 16 amino acids. The V and J ends lost 0 bases and 8 bases, in that order; junction bases with no gene match: 10. Germline V gives CDR1 SGDLS, CDR2 YYNGEE. CDR3 coding DNA: TGTGCCAGCAGCGTAGGAATTGGACAGGGTACTGATGAGCAGTTCTTC. Translating gives CASSVGIGQGTDEQFF.

This clone is deemed medium-sized. The chain combines TRBV4-3 with TRBJ2-2; possibly TRBD1 for D (6 bases). Germline values: CDR1 LGHNA, CDR2 YSLEER. This CDR3 contains 17 residues. The germline V and J ends were trimmed by 0 bases and 8 bases, with 19 bases remaining between them. CDR3 sequence (DNA): TGCGCCAGCAGCCAAGATTCATGGGCAGGGGTCGCAGGGGAGCTGTTTTTT. This encodes CASSQDSWAGVAGELFF.

The V gene is TRBV6-5, the J gene TRBJ1-1; no firm D call. V shed 6 bases and J shed 1 base, with 9 bases lying between them. The CDR3 has 13 residues. Germline V CDR1 and CDR2: MNHEY, SVGAGI. CDR3: CASRVQWNTEAFF. The CDR3 region has the DNA TGTGCCAGCAGGGTACAGTGGAACACTGAAGCTTTCTTT.